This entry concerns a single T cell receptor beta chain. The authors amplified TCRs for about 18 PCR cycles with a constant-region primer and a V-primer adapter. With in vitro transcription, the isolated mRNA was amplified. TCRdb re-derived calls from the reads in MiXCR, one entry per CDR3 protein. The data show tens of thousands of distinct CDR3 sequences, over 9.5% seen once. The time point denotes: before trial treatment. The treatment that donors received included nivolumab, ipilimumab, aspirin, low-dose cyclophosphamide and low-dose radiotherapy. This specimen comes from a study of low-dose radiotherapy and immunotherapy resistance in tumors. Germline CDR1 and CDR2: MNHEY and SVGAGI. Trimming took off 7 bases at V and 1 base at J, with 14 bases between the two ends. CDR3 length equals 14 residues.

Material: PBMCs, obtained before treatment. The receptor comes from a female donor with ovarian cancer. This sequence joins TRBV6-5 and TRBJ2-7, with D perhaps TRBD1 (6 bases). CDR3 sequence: CASTQGVESYEQYF. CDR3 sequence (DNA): TGTGCCAGCACACAGGGAGTAGAATCCTACGAGCAGTACTTC.